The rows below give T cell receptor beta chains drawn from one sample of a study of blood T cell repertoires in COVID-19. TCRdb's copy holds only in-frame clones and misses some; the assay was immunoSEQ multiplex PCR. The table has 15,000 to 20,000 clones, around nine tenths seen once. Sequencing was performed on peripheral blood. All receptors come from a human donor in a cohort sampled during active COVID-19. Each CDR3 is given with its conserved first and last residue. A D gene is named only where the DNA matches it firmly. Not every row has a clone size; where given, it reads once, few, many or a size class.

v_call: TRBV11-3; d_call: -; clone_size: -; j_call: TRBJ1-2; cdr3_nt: TGTGCCAGCAGCTTAGTAGGACCGGGGGGGGAAGACTATGGCTACACCTTC; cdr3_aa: CASSLVGPGGEDYGYTF
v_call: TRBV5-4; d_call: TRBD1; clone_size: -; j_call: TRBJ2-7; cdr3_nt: TGTGCCAGCAGCCGGGACAGGAGCTCCTACGAGCAGTACTTC; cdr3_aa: CASSRDRSSYEQYF
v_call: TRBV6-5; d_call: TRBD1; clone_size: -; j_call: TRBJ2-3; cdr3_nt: TGTGCCAGCAGTTACACGGGACAGACTAGCACAGATACGCAGTATTTT; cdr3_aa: CASSYTGQTSTDTQYF
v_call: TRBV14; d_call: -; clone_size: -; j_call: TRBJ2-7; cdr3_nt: TGTGCCAGCAGCCAAGATTTCGCCAGGGGTTACGAGCAGTACTTC; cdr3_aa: CASSQDFARGYEQYF
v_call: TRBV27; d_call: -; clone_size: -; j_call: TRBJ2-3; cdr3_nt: TGTGCCAGCAGTCTGGACAGTCCCCATACGCAGTATTTT; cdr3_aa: CASSLDSPHTQYF
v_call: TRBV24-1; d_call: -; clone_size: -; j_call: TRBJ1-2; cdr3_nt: TGTGCCACCAGTGAGGAAGGGGAATACGATGGCTACACCTTC; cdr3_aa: CATSEEGEYDGYTF
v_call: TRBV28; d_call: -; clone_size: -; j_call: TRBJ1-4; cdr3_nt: TGTGCCAGCAGTTTAATCGGGCGAGGGATGGCACTTAATGAAAAACTGTTTTTT; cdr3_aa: CASSLIGRGMALNEKLFF
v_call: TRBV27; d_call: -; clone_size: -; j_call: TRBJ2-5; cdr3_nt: TGTGCCAGCAGTCCACGGTCTAGCTGGGAGACCCAGTACTTC; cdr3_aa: CASSPRSSWETQYF
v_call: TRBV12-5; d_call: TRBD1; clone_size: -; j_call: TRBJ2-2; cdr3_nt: TGTGCTAGTGGAAGAGACAGGGTCAACACCGGGGAGCTGTTTTTT; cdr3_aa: CASGRDRVNTGELFF
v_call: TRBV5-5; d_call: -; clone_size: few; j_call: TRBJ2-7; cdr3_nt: TGTGCCAGCAGCTTGGCGACAGGACTAGCCTACGAGCAGTACTTC; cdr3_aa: CASSLATGLAYEQYF
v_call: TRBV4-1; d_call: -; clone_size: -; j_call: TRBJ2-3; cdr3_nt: TGCGCCAGCAGCCACTCCGGGTCCGGGGCAGATACGCAGTATTTT; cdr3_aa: CASSHSGSGADTQYF
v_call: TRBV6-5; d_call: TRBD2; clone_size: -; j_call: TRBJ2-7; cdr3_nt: TGTGCCAGCAGTTACTCCTCTAGCGGGGGCTACGAGCAGTACTTC; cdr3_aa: CASSYSSSGGYEQYF
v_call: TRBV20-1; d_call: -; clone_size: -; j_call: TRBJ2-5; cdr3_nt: TGCAGTGCTAGTAAAGTGGGAGCCGTCTACTTC; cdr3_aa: CSASKVGAVYF
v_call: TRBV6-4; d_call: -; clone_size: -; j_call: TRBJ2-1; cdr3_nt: TGTGCCAGCAGTGATTTTATGAGGGCAGTTAATGAGCAGTTCTTC; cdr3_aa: CASSDFMRAVNEQFF
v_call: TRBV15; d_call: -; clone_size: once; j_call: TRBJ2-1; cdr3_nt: TGTGCCACCAGCAGGGGAGGGGGAACAACCTACAATGAGCAGTTCTTC; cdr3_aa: CATSRGGGTTYNEQFF
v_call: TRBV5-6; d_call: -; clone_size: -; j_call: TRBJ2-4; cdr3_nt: TGTGCCAGCAGCCGCCGCGGTGCCAAAAACATTCAGTACTTC; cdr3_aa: CASSRRGAKNIQYF
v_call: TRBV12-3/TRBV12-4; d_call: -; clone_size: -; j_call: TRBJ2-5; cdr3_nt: TGTGCCAGCAGTTTAGGAGGCGCGGAGACCCAGTACTTC; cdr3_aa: CASSLGGAETQYF
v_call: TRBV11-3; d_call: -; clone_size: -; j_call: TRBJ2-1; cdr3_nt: TGTGCCAGCAGTCAGAATAATGAGCAGTTCTTC; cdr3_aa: CASSQNNEQFF
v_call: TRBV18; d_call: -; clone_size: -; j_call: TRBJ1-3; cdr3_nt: TGTGCCAGCTCGGCGGGTGGAAACACCATATATTTT; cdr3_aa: CASSAGGNTIYF
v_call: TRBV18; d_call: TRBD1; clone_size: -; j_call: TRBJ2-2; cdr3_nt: TGTGCCAGCTCACCGGGACAGGTACTCACCGGGGAGCTGTTTTTT; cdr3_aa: CASSPGQVLTGELFF
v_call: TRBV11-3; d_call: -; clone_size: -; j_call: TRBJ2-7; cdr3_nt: TGTGCCAGCAGCTTAGATGATGCTCCACAATACGAGCAGTACTTC; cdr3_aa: CASSLDDAPQYEQYF
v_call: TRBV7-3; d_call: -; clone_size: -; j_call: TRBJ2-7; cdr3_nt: TGTGCCAGCAGCTTATCCGGAGCCTACGAGCAGTACTTC; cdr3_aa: CASSLSGAYEQYF
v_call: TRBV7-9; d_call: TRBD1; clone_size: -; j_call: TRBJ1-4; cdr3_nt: TGTGCCAGCAGCTTGTCCGCAGGGGGGAAAAAACTGTTTTTT; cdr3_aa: CASSLSAGGKKLFF
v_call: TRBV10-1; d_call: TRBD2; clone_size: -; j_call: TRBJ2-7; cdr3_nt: TGCGCCAGCAGTGAAAGACTAGCGGGAGGCGATTACGAGCAGTACTTC; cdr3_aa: CASSERLAGGDYEQYF
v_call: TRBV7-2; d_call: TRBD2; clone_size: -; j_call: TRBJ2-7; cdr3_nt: TGTGCCAGCAGCTTGGGGGGGGTACCGGACTACGAGCAGTACTTC; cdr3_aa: CASSLGGVPDYEQYF
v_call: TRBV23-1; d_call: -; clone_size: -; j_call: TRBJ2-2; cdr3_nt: TGCGCCAGCAGTCAAGGATGTCGACATCCGACGAACACCGGGGAGCTGTTTTTT; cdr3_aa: CASSQGCRHPTNTGELFF
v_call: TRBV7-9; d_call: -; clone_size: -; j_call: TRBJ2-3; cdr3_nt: TGTGCCAGCAGCCTCCGCACAGATACGCAGTATTTT; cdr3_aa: CASSLRTDTQYF
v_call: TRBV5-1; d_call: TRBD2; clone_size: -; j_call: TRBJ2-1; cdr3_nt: TGCGCCAGCAGCCCGTCTAAGCTAGCGGGAGTGGGAAATGAGCAGTTCTTC; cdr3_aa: CASSPSKLAGVGNEQFF
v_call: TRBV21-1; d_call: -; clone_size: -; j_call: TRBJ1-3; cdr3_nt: TGTGCCAGCAGCCACGGACAGGGAAACACCATATATTTT; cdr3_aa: CASSHGQGNTIYF
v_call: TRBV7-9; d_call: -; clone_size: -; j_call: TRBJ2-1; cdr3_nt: TGTGCCAGCCGTTCAGACCAGGGAATCAATGAGCAGTTCTTC; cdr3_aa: CASRSDQGINEQFF
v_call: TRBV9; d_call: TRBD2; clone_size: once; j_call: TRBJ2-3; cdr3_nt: TGTGCCAGCAGCCTAGCGGGGGGGAATATAGGCACAGATACGCAGTATTTT; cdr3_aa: CASSLAGGNIGTDTQYF
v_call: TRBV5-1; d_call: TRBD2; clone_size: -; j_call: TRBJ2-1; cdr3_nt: TGCGCCAGCAGCTTGGGGCCGTTAGCGGGGGAATACAATGAGCAGTTCTTC; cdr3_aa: CASSLGPLAGEYNEQFF
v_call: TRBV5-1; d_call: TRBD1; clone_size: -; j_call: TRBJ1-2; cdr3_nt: TGCGCCAGCAGCTTGAACCCTACGGGACAGGGGGCATACACCTTC; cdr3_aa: CASSLNPTGQGAYTF
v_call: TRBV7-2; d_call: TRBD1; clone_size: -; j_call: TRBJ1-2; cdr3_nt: TGTGCCAGCAGCTTAGAGACAGGGCACTATGGCTACACCTTC; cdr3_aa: CASSLETGHYGYTF
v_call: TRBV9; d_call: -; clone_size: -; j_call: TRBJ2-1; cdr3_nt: TGTGCCAGCAGCGCGACAATAGGGGGAAATAATGAGCAGTTCTTC; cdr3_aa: CASSATIGGNNEQFF
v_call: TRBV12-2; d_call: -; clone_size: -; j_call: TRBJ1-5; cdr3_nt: TGTGCAAGTCGCTTAGTTGTACCGGGAGACAATCAGCCCCAGCATTTT; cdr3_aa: CASRLVVPGDNQPQHF
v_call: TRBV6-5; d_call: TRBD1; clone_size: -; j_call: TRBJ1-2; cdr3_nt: TGTGCCAGCAGTCCCGACAGGGACTATGGCTACACCTTC; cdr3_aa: CASSPDRDYGYTF
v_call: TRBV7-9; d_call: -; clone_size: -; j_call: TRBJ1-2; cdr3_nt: TGTGCCAGCAGCTTAGCCCCGTCAGGGTCTAACTATGGCTACACCTTC; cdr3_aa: CASSLAPSGSNYGYTF
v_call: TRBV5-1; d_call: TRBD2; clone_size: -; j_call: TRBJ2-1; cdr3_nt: TGCGCCAGCACCCCTGGGAGGGGAGCCTACAATGAGCAGTTCTTC; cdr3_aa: CASTPGRGAYNEQFF
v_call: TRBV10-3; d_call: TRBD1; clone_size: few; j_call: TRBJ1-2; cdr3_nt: TGTGCCATCAGCTACCGGGACAGGGAGACACGTGGCTACACCTTC; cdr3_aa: CAISYRDRETRGYTF
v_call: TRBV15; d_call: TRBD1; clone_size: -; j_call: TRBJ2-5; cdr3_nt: TGTGCCACCAGCAGAGATCCGACAGGGGAAGAGACCCAGTACTTC; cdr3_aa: CATSRDPTGEETQYF
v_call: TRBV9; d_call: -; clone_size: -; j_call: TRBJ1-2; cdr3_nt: TGTGCCAGCAGCCCCTTTGGGGCGAGTGGCTATGGCTACACCTTC; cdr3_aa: CASSPFGASGYGYTF
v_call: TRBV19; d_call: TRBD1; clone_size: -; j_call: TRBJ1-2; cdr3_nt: TGTGCCAGTAGTATAGGAGGACAGGGGGACTATGGCTACACCTTC; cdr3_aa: CASSIGGQGDYGYTF
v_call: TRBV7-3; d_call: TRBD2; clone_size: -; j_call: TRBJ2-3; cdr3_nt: TGTGCCAGCAGCGTGGGACTAGCGGCTAGCACAGATACGCAGTATTTT; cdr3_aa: CASSVGLAASTDTQYF
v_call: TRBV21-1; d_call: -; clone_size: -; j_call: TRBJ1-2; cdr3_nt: TGTGCCAGCAGCAAAGCCAGGGGAATCTATGGCTACACCTTC; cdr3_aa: CASSKARGIYGYTF
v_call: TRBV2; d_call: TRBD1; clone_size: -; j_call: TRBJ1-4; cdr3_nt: TGTGCCACCGGACAGGGGGGACTGAATGAAAAACTGTTTTTT; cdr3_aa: CATGQGGLNEKLFF
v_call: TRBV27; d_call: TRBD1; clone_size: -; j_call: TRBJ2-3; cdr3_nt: TGTGCCAGCAGTCCCCGGACAGGGCGCACAGATACGCAGTATTTT; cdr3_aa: CASSPRTGRTDTQYF
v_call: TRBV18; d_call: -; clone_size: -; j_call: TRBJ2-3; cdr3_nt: TGTGCCAGCCCTCACGAACTGGGCCCTAGCTACCCTGGCACAGATACGCAGTATTTT; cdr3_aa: CASPHELGPSYPGTDTQYF
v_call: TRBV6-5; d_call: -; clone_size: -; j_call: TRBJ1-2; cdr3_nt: TGTGCCAGCAGCCCACAGGGTTCGGGCTACACCTTC; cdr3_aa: CASSPQGSGYTF
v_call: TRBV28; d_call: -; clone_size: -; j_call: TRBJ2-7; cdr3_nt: TGTGCCAGCAGTCCCACAGGACGCCTAGGCCACGAGCAGTACTTC; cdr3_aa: CASSPTGRLGHEQYF
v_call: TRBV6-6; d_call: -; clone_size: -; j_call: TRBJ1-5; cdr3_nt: TGTGCCAGCAGTTACGGGGGCGCGAGCAATCAGCCCCAGCATTTT; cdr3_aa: CASSYGGASNQPQHF
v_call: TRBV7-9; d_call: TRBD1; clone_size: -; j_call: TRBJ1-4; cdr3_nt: TGTGCCAGCAGCTTAACGACAGGGAATGAAAAACTGTTTTTT; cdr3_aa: CASSLTTGNEKLFF
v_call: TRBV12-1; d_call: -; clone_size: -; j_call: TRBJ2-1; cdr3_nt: TGTGCCAGCACCCAGATAAGAGGGAATAATGAGCAGTTCTTC; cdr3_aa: CASTQIRGNNEQFF
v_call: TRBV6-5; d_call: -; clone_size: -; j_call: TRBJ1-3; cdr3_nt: TGTGCCAGCAGTCGACAGTCTGGAAACACCATATATTTT; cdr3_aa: CASSRQSGNTIYF
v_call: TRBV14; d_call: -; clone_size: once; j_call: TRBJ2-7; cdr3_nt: TGTGCCAGCAGCCAACGAACCTGGGGGCTTTACGAGCAGTACTTC; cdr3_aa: CASSQRTWGLYEQYF
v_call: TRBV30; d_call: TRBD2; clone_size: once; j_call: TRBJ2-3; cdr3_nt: TGTGCCTACGGACTAGCGGGAGTCCGGGATACGCAGTATTTT; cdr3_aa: CAYGLAGVRDTQYF
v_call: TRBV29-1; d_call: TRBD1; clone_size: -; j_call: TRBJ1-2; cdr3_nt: TGCAGCGTTGAAGCGCCAGGGGGTAACTATGGCTACACCTTC; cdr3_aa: CSVEAPGGNYGYTF
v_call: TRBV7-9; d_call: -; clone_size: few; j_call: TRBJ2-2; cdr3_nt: TGTGCCAGCAGCATTGGTCCGTGGGGCAGGACGGGACTGAGCACCGGGGAGCTGTTTTTT; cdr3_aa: CASSIGPWGRTGLSTGELFF
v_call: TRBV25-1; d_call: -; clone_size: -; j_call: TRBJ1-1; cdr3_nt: TGTGCCGCGACAGCGCAGATTTACACTGAAGCTTTCTTT; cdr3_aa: CAATAQIYTEAFF